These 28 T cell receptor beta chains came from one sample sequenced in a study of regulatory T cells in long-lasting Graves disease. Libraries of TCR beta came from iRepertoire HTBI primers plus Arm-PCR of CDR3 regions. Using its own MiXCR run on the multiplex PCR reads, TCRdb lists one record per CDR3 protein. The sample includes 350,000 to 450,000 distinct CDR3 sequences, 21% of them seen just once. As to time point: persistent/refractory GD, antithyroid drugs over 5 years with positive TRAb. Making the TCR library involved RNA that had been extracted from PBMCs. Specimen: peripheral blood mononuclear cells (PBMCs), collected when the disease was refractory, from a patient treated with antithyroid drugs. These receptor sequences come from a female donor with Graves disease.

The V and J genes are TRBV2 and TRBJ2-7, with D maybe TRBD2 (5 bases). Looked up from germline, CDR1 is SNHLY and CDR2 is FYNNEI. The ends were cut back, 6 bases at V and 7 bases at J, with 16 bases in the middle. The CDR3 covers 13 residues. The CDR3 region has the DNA TGTGCCAGCAGCATAGAAGGACTCCGAGAGCAGTACTTC. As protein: CASSIEGLREQYF.

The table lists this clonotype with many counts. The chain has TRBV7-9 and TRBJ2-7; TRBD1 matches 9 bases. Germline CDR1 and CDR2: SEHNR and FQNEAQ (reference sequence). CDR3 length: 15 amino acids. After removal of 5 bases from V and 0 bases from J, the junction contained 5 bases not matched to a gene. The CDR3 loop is CASSLRDRASYEQYF. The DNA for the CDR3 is TGTGCCAGCAGCCTCCGGGACAGGGCCTCCTACGAGCAGTACTTC.

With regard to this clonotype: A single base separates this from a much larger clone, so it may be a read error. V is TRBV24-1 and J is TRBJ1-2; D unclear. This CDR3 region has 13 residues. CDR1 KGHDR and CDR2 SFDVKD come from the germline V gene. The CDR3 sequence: CATSETANYSYTF. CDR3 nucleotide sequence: TGTGCCACCAGTGAGACGGCTAACTATAGCTACACCTTC.

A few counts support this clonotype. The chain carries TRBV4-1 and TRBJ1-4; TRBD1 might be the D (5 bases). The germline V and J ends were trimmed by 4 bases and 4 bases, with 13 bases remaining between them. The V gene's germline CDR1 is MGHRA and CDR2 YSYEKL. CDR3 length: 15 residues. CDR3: CASSRGGNLNEKLFF. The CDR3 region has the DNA TGCGCCAGCAGCCGGGGGGGGAACCTTAATGAAAAACTGTTTTTT.

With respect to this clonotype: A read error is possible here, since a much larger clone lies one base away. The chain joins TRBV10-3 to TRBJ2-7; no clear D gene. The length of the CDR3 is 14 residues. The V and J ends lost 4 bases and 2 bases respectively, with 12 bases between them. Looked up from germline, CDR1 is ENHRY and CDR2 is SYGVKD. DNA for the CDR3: TGTGCCATCAGTGGCCCGTCGGGCGCCTACGAGCAGTACTTC. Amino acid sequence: CAISGPSGAYEQYF.

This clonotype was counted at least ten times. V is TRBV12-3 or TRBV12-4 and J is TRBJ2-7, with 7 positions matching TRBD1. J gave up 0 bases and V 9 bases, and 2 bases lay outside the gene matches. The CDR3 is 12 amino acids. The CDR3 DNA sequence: TGTGCCAGGAGGGACAGCTCCTACGAGCAGTACTTC. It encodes CARRDSSYEQYF.

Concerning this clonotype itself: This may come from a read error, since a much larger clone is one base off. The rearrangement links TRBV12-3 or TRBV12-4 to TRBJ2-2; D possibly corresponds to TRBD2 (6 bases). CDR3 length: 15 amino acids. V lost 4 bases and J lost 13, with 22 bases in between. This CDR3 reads CASSSRGGGPGGLFF. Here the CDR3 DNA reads TGTGCCAGCAGTTCACGTGGCGGAGGGCCGGGCGGGCTGTTTTTT.

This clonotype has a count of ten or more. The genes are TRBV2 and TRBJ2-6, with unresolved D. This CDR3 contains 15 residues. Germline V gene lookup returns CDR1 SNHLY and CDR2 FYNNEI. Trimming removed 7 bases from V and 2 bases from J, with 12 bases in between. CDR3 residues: CASKGVAAGANVLTF. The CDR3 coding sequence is TGTGCCAGCAAAGGAGTCGCAGCTGGGGCCAACGTCCTGACTTTC.

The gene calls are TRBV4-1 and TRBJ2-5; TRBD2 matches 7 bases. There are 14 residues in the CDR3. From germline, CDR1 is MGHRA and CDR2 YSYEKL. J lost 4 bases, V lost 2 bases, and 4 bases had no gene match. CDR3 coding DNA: TGCGCCAGCAGCCAACCGGGAGGTTTAGAGACCCAGTACTTC. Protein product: CASSQPGGLETQYF.

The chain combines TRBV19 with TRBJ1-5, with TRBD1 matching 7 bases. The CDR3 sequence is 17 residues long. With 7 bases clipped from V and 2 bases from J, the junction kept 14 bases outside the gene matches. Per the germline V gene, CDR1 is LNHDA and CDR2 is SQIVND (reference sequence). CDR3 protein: CASTEVQGEWGNQPQHF. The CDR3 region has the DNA TGTGCCAGTACCGAAGTCCAGGGGGAATGGGGCAATCAGCCCCAGCATTTT.

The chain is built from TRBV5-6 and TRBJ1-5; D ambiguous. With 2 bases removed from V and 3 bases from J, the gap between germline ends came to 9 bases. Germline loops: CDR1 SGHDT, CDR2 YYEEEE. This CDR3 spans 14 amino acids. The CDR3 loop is CASSLGLPNQPQHF. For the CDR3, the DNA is TGTGCCAGCAGCTTAGGGTTACCCAATCAGCCCCAGCATTTT.

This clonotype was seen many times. The CDR3 spells CASSARGEGNGELFF. CDR3 nucleotide sequence: TGTGCCAGCAGCGCCCGGGGAGAGGGGAACGGGGAGCTGTTTTTT. The chain joins TRBV7-3 to TRBJ2-2, with D possibly called TRBD1 or TRBD2 (5 bases each). Trimming took 5 bases from V and 7 from J, leaving 17 bases between them. Germline CDR1 is SGHTA and CDR2 is FQGTGA. The CDR3 loop spans 15 amino acids. Combining the CDR3 with reference TRBV7-3 and TRBJ2-2 gives the whole variable domain GAGVSQTPSNKVTEKGKYVELRCDPISGHTALYWYRQSLGQGPEFLIYFQGTGAADDSGLPNDRFFAVRPEGSVSTLKIQRTERGDSAVYLCASSARGEGNGELFFGEGSRLTVL.

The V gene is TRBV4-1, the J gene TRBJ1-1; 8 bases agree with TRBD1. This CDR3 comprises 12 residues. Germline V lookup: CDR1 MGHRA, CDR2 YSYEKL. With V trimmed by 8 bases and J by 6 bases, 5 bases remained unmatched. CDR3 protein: CASGTGGSEAFF. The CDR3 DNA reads TGCGCCAGCGGCACAGGGGGTTCTGAAGCTTTCTTT.

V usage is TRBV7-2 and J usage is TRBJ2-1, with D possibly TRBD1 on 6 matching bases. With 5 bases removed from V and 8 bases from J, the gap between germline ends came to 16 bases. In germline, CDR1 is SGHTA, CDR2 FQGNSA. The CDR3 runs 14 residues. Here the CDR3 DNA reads TGTGCCAGCAGCCCCTGGGGGCAACATGATGAGCAGTTCTTC. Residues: CASSPWGQHDEQFF. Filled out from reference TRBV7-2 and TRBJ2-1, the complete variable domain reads GAGVSQSPSNKVTEKGKDVELRCDPISGHTALYWYRQSLGQGLEFLIYFQGNSAPDKSGLPSDRFSAERTGGSVSTLTIQRTQQEDSAVYLCASSPWGQHDEQFFGPGTRLTVL.

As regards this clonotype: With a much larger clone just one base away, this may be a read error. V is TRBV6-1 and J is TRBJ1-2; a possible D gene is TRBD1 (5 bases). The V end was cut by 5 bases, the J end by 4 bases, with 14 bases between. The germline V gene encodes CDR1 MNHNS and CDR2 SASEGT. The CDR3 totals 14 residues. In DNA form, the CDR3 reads TGTGCCAGCAGTCCCTCGGGACTGACCTATGGCTACACCTTC. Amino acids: CASSPSGLTYGYTF.

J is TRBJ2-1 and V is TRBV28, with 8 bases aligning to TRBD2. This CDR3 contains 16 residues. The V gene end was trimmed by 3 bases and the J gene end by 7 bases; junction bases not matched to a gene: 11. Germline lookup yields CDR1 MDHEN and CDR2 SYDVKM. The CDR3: CASSLTGLGLNNEQFF. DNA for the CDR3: TGTGCCAGCAGTTTGACGGGACTAGGATTGAATAATGAGCAGTTCTTC.

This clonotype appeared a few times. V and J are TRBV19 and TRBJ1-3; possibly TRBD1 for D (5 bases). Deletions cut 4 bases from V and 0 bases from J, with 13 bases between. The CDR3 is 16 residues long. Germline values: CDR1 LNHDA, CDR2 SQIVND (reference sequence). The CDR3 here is CASSTGRQFSGNTIYF. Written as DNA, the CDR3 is TGTGCCAGTAGTACGGGGCGACAGTTCTCTGGAAACACCATATATTTT.

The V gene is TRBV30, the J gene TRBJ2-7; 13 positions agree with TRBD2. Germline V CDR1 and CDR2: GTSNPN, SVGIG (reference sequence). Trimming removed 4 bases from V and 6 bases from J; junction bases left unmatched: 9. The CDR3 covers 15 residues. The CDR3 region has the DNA TGTGCCTGGACTCAAGGGACTAGCGGGACCTGCGAGCAGTACTTC. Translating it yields CAWTQGTSGTCEQYF.

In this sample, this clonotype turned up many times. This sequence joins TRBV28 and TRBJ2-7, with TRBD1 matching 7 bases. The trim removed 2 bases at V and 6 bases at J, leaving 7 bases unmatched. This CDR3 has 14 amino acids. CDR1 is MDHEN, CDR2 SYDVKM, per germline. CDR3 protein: CASSLDRAGSEQYF. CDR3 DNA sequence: TGTGCCAGCAGTTTAGACAGGGCTGGTAGCGAGCAGTACTTC.

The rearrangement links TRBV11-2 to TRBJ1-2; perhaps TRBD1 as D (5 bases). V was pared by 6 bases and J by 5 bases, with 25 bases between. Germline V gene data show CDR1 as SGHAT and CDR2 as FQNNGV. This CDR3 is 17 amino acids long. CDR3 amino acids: CASREWGRGKEPYGYTF. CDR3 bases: TGTGCCAGCAGAGAATGGGGACGCGGAAAAGAGCCGTATGGCTACACCTTC. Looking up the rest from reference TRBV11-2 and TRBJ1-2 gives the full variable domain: EAGVAQSPRYKIIEKRQSVAFWCNPISGHATLYWYQQILGQGPKLLIQFQNNGVVDDSQLPKDRFSAERLKGVDSTLKIQPAKLEDSAVYLCASREWGRGKEPYGYTFGSGTRLTVV.

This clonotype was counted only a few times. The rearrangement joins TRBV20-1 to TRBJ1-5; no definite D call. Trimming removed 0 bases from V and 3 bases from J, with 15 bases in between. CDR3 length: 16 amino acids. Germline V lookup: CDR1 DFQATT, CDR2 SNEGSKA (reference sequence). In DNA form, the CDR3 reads TGCAGTGCTAGAGATAGACGGTACGCGAACAATCAGCCCCAGCATTTT. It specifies CSARDRRYANNQPQHF.

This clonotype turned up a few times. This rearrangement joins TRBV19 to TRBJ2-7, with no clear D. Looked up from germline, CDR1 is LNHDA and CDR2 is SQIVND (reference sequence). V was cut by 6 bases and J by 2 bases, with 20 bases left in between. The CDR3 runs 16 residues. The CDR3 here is CASSREVRSATYEQYF. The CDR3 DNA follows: TGTGCCAGTAGCCGAGAGGTCCGCAGTGCCACCTACGAGCAGTACTTC.

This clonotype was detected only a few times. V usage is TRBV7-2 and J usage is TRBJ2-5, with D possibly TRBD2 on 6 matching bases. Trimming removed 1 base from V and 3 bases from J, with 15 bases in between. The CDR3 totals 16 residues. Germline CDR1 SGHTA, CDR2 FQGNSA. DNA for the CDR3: TGTGCCAGCAGCTTAGGACCTTTGGCGGGAAAAGAGACCCAGTACTTC. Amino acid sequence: CASSLGPLAGKETQYF.

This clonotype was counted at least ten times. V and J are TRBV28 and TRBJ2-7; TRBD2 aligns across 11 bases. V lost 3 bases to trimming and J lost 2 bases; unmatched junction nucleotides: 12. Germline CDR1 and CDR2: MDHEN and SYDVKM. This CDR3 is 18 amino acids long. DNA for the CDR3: TGTGCCAGCAGTTTCCAGAGACTAGCGGGAAGGAGGGCCTACGAGCAGTACTTC. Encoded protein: CASSFQRLAGRRAYEQYF. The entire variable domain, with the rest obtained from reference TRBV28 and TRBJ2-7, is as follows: DVKVTQSSRYLVKRTGEKVFLECVQDMDHENMFWYRQDPGLGLRLIYFSYDVKMKEKGDIPEGYSVSREKKERFSLILESASTNQTSMYLCASSFQRLAGRRAYEQYFGPGTRLTVT.

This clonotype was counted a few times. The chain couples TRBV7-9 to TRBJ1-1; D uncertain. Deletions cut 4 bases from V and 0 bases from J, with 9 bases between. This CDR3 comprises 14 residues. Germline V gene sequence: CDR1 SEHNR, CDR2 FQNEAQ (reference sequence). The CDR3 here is CASSSAYVNTEAFF. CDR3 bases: TGTGCCAGCAGCTCAGCCTACGTGAACACTGAAGCTTTCTTT.

CDR3 amino acids: CASSQVMRPSGIQPQHF. In DNA, the CDR3 is TGCGCCAGCAGCCAAGTGATGCGGCCCTCAGGAATTCAGCCCCAGCATTTT. The chain is built from TRBV4-1 and TRBJ1-5; D unclear. The CDR3 covers 17 residues. With 1 base removed from V and 6 bases from J, the gap between germline ends came to 19 bases. CDR1 is MGHRA, CDR2 YSYEKL, per germline.

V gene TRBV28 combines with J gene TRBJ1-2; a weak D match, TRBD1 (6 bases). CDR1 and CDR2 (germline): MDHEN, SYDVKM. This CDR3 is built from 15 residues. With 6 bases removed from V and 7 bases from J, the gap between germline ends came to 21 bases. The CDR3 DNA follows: TGTGCCAGCAGGCCCCCAGGGGTCAACCCGGGTGGCTACACCTTC. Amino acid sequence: CASRPPGVNPGGYTF.

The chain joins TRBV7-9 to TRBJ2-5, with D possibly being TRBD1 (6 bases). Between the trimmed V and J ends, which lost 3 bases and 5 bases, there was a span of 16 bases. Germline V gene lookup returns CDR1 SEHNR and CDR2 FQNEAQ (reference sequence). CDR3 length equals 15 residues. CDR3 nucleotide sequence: TGTGCCAGCAGCTTTCAGACCACAGGGTTGGAGACCCAGTACTTC. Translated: CASSFQTTGLETQYF.